The 17 T cell receptor beta chains reported below all come from one sample, sequenced in a study of T-cell reconstitution after alpha-beta-depleted transplantation in children (dated by TCRdb to about 2016). In light of the paper, this sample's treatment or condition label describes: allogeneic hematopoietic cell transplantation with graft depleted of TCRalphabeta T cells and CD19 B cells. The library was produced with PCR. The sequencing machine was an Illumina HiSeq 2500. TCR library preparation used molecular barcoding, with unique molecular identifiers applied to normalize quantification of the TCRbeta repertoire. The public reads were reprocessed in TCRdb via fastp at Q25 and MiXCR, keeping in-frame beta chains. Rows with a matching CDR3 protein are joined into one entry that keeps the most common DNA and genes. The sample contains around 700,000 distinct CDR3 sequences, around 14% of them found a single time. The ten largest clonotypes hold roughly 0.84% of the sample.

The sequences come from PBMCs, collected before TCRalphabeta/CD19-depleted stem cell transplant. These receptors were collected from a girl aged 2 to 9 with congenital amegakaryocytic thrombocytopenia, due to receive a stem cell transplant.

Ten or more counts support this clonotype. The chain uses TRBV20-1 and TRBJ2-7; 7 positions match TRBD2. The CDR3 totals 12 residues. Per germline, CDR1 DFQATT and CDR2 SNEGSKA (reference sequence). Unmatched junction bases numbered 7, after V lost 6 bases and J lost 5 bases. The CDR3 spells CSAGDYANEQYF. The CDR3 nucleotides are TGCAGTGCGGGGGACTACGCCAACGAGCAGTACTTC.

At least ten counts were recorded for this clonotype. The chain links TRBV12-3 or TRBV12-4 to TRBJ2-6, with 7 nucleotides matching TRBD1. The CDR3 has 17 residues. V lost 3 bases and J lost 0; bases outside the gene matches: 5. CDR3 sequence (DNA): TGTGCCAGCAGTTTCAGGGGGAATTTCTCTGGGGCCAACGTCCTGACTTTC. This sequence encodes CASSFRGNFSGANVLTF.

The V and J genes are TRBV7-3 and TRBJ2-1; TRBD2 is a possible D gene (5 bases). V was clipped by 4 bases and J by 0 bases, with 13 bases between them. There are 16 residues in the CDR3. Germline CDR1 SGHTA, CDR2 FQGTGA. CDR3 sequence reads: CASSSLVGVSYNEQFF. CDR3 nucleotide sequence: TGTGCCAGCAGCTCTTTAGTGGGAGTCTCCTACAATGAGCAGTTCTTC. The full variable domain, rest sourced from reference TRBV7-3 and TRBJ2-1, is GAGVSQTPSNKVTEKGKYVELRCDPISGHTALYWYRQSLGQGPEFLIYFQGTGAADDSGLPNDRFFAVRPEGSVSTLKIQRTERGDSAVYLCASSSLVGVSYNEQFFGPGTRLTVL.

The CDR3 DNA reads TGTGCCAGCAGCCCGGGTATGGACATCGCCTACGAGCAGTACTTC. Translation gives CASSPGMDIAYEQYF. The chain links TRBV7-6 to TRBJ2-7; a weak D match, TRBD1 (5 bases). Looked up from germline, CDR1 is SGHVS and CDR2 is FNYEAQ. The CDR3 totals 15 residues. V lost 5 bases and J 2 bases, leaving 16 bases between the germline ends. Filled out from reference TRBV7-6 and TRBJ2-7, the complete variable domain reads GAGVSQSPRYKVTKRGQDVALRCDPISGHVSLYWYRQALGQGPEFLTYFNYEAQQDKSGLPNDRFSAERPEGSISTLTIQRTEQRDSAMYRCASSPGMDIAYEQYFGPGTRLTVT.

This clonotype was counted between two and nine times. The rearrangement joins TRBV5-1 to TRBJ2-1; 9 nucleotides match TRBD1. Germline V CDR1 and CDR2: SGHRS, YFSETQ. The CDR3 sequence is 17 residues long. After removal of 0 bases from V and 7 bases from J, the junction contained 11 bases not matched to a gene. CDR3 DNA: TGCGCCAGCAGCTTGGGTCCCCGGGACAGGGTAGAAAATGAGCAGTTCTTC. Translation gives CASSLGPRDRVENEQFF.

On this clonotype: This sequence may be a read error, since a much larger clone differs from it by one base. The chain has TRBV5-1 and TRBJ1-1; tentatively, D is TRBD1 (6 bases). Germline V lookup: CDR1 SGHRS, CDR2 YFSETQ. The CDR3 sequence is 14 residues long. The CDR3 sequence is CASCFDRRATEAFF. DNA for the CDR3: TGCGCCAGCTGCTTCGACAGGAGGGCGACTGAAGCTTTCTTT. Filled out from reference TRBV5-1 and TRBJ1-1, the complete variable domain reads KAGVTQTPRYLIKTRGQQVTLSCSPISGHRSVSWYQQTPGQGLQFLFEYFSETQRNKGNFPGRFSGRQFSNSRSEMNVSTLELGDSALYLCASCFDRRATEAFFGQGTRLTVV.

This rearrangement joins TRBV5-1 to TRBJ2-1; no clear D. Germline V gene data show CDR1 as SGHRS and CDR2 as YFSETQ. The CDR3 length is 15 residues. V lost 0 bases to trimming and J lost 8 bases, with 15 bases between them. Here the CDR3 reads CASSLGDSKSHEQFF. The CDR3 DNA reads as TGCGCCAGCAGCTTGGGTGACTCAAAGAGTCATGAGCAGTTCTTC. The full variable domain, its missing parts supplied by reference TRBV5-1 and TRBJ2-1, is KAGVTQTPRYLIKTRGQQVTLSCSPISGHRSVSWYQQTPGQGLQFLFEYFSETQRNKGNFPGRFSGRQFSNSRSEMNVSTLELGDSALYLCASSLGDSKSHEQFFGPGTRLTVL.

This clonotype was detected many times. V is TRBV20-1 and J is TRBJ2-5; TRBD2 matches at 7 bases. The germline CDR1 and CDR2 sequences are DFQATT and SNEGSKA (reference sequence). After removal of 3 bases from V and 2 bases from J, the junction contained 9 bases not matched to a gene. This CDR3 spans 15 amino acids. The CDR3 protein is CSASAPSGGQETQYF. The DNA for the CDR3 is TGCAGTGCTAGTGCCCCCTCGGGGGGACAAGAGACCCAGTACTTC.

This clonotype showed up many times. The chain has TRBV5-1 and TRBJ1-1, with no clear D. This CDR3 region has 16 residues. Germline V lookup: CDR1 SGHRS, CDR2 YFSETQ. V gave up 4 bases and J gave up 5 bases, with 21 bases separating them. CDR3 protein: CASSPGSDPSVTEAFF. CDR3 nucleotides: TGCGCCAGCAGCCCCGGCTCAGATCCCTCGGTGACTGAAGCTTTCTTT. Drawing the rest from reference TRBV5-1 and TRBJ1-1, the complete variable domain is KAGVTQTPRYLIKTRGQQVTLSCSPISGHRSVSWYQQTPGQGLQFLFEYFSETQRNKGNFPGRFSGRQFSNSRSEMNVSTLELGDSALYLCASSPGSDPSVTEAFFGQGTRLTVV.

The chain joins TRBV6-1 to TRBJ2-1; unclear D gene. The ends were cut back, 7 bases at V and 0 bases at J, with 10 bases in the middle. Germline CDR1 and CDR2: MNHNS and SASEGT. The CDR3 spans 14 residues. The DNA of the CDR3 is TGTGCCAGCACGGTGGAAAGCTCCTACAATGAGCAGTTCTTC. Translating it yields CASTVESSYNEQFF.

This clonotype occurred many times. V is TRBV5-6 and J is TRBJ2-7; maybe TRBD2 (5 bases). Per germline, CDR1 SGHDT and CDR2 YYEEEE. This CDR3 contains 11 residues. The V and J ends lost 2 bases and 7 bases respectively, with 7 bases between them. The CDR3 loop reads CASSFGEEQYF. As DNA, the CDR3 is TGTGCCAGCAGCTTCGGGGAAGAGCAGTACTTC.

The chain is built from TRBV29-1 and TRBJ2-1; 10 nucleotides align to TRBD1. Germline CDR1 is SQVTM and CDR2 is ANQGSEA. V lost 6 bases and J lost 6; bases outside the gene matches: 5. CDR3 length: 13 residues. The CDR3, as DNA: TGCAGCGTCGACAGGGGGCCGAGCAATGAGCAGTTCTTC. As protein: CSVDRGPSNEQFF.

This clonotype has more than one count but fewer than ten. The gene calls are TRBV28 and TRBJ2-7, with 11 bases matching TRBD2. Per germline, CDR1 MDHEN and CDR2 SYDVKM. The CDR3 totals 19 residues. The junction had 20 bases not matched to a gene; V was cut back by 6 bases and J by 4 bases. CDR3 residues: CASSRYTSGSRPRQYEQYF. The CDR3 DNA sequence: TGTGCCAGCAGCCGTTATACTAGCGGGAGCCGACCCAGACAATACGAGCAGTACTTC.

This clonotype was recorded a few times. V is TRBV7-6 and J is TRBJ2-1, with 10 bases matching TRBD2. The CDR3 consists of 17 residues. Germline CDR1 reads SGHVS; CDR2 reads FNYEAQ. Trimming took 1 base from V and 0 from J; bases not matched to a gene: 3. The CDR3 is CASSLDRTSGSYNEQFF. The CDR3 DNA is TGTGCCAGCAGCTTAGATCGGACTAGCGGCTCCTACAATGAGCAGTTCTTC.

The table lists this clonotype with a few counts. The chain joins TRBV29-1 to TRBJ2-2; tentatively, D is TRBD1 (7 bases). CDR3 size: 17 residues. V was pared by 5 bases and J by 2 bases, with 21 bases between. The germline CDR1 and CDR2 sequences are SQVTM and ANQGSEA. Here the CDR3 reads CSVHQTGDSLNTGELFF. The DNA of the CDR3 is TGCAGCGTTCACCAAACGGGGGACAGCCTTAACACCGGGGAGCTGTTTTTT.

The V and J genes are TRBV9 and TRBJ2-1, with 8 bases matching TRBD2. J was trimmed by 9 bases and V by 0 bases; bases with no gene match: 8. The CDR3 covers 15 residues. Germline CDR1 is SGDLS and CDR2 is YYNGEE. This CDR3 reads CASSVASGRVSEQFF. The CDR3 DNA follows: TGTGCCAGCAGCGTAGCCAGCGGGAGAGTAAGTGAGCAGTTCTTC.

The chain uses TRBV6-2 or TRBV6-3 and TRBJ2-7; 8 nucleotides agree with TRBD1. V was pared by 0 bases and J by 3 bases, with 19 bases of the junction left unmatched. The CDR3 runs 20 residues. CDR1 is MNHEY, CDR2 SVGEGT, per germline. CDR3 nucleotides: TGTGCCAGCAGTTACTCGTTCATTCGAGGGGTGCAGGGGGCGAGCTACGAGCAGTACTTC. It encodes CASSYSFIRGVQGASYEQYF.